This T cell receptor beta chain was documented in a study of siplizumab effects on memory and regulatory T cells. This CDR3 is 11 amino acids long. V lost 2 bases to trimming and J lost 12 bases, with 8 bases between them. The germline V gene encodes CDR1 MNHNS and CDR2 SASEGT. The assay was immunoSEQ multiplex PCR, and TCRdb's table has in-frame clones only and misses some. The sample lists around 100,000 clones, about 90% seen once, with 0.13% to 0.15% in the top ten. The sequenced sample was CD4+ T cells sorted from blood. The rearrangement joins TRBV6-1 to TRBJ2-1; D ambiguous. The clonotype comes from a human donor in good health. In nucleotides, the CDR3 is TGTGCCAGCAGTGAATTCGCCCCGCAGTTCTTC. It is translated as CASSEFAPQFF.